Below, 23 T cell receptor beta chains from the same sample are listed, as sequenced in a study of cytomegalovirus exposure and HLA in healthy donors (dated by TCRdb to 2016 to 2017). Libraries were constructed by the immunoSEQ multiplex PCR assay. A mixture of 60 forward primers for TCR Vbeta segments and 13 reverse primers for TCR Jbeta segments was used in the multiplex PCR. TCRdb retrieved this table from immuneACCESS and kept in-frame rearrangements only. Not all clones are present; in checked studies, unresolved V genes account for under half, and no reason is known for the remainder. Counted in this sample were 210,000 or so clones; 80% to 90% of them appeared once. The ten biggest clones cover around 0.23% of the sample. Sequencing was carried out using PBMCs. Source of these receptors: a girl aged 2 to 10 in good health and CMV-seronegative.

CDR3 sequence: CASSVDGGSNYEQYF. In DNA, the CDR3 is TGTGCCAGCAGCGTAGATGGGGGGAGCAACTACGAGCAGTACTTC. This rearrangement joins TRBV9 to TRBJ2-7; a possible D gene is TRBD2 (6 bases). V lost 0 bases, J lost 3 bases, and 13 bases lay in between. Germline CDR1 is SGDLS and CDR2 is YYNGEE. The CDR3 totals 15 residues.

This CDR3 reads CARSLTAGTSSYEQYF. Here the CDR3 DNA reads TGTGCCAGAAGCCTTACAGCGGGGACAAGCTCCTACGAGCAGTACTTC. The chain uses TRBV5-3 and TRBJ2-5; TRBD2 might be the D (7 bases). The DNA end is a closer match to TRBJ2-7, so the J assignment may be wrong. TRBV5-3 is identified as an open reading frame with a role that is uncertain. The CDR3 covers 16 residues.

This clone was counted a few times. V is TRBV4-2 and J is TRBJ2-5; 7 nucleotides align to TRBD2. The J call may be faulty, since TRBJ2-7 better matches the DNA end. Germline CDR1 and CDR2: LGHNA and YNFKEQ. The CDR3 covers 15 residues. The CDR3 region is CASSQASGTSYEQYF. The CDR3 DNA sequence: TGTGCCAGCAGCCAAGCCAGCGGGACCTCCTACGAGCAGTACTTC.

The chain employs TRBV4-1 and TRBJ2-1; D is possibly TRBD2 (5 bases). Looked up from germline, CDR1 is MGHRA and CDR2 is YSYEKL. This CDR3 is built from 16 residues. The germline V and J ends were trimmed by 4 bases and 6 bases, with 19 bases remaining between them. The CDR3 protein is CASSLSLGVFCNEQFF. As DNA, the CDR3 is TGCGCCAGCAGCCTAAGTCTGGGAGTATTTTGCAATGAGCAGTTCTTC.

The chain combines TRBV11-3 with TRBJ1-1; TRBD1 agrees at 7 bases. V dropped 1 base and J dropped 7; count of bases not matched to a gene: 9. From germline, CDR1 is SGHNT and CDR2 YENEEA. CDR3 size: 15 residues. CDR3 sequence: CASSLAGGGPSEAFF. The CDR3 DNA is TGTGCCAGCAGCTTAGCAGGGGGAGGACCAAGTGAAGCTTTCTTT.

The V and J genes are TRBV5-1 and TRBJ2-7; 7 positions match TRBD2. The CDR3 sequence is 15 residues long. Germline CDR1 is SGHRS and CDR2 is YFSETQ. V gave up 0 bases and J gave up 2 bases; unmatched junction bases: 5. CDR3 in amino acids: CASSLGGGLAYEQYF. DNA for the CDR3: TGCGCCAGCAGCTTGGGCGGGGGTTTAGCCTACGAGCAGTACTTC.

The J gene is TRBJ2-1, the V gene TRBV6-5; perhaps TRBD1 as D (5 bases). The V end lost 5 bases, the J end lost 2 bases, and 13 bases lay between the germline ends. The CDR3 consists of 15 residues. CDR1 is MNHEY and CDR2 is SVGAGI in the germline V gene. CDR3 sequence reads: CASSRTRGTYNEQFF. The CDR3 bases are TGTGCCAGCAGTCGGACACGAGGAACCTACAATGAGCAGTTCTTC.

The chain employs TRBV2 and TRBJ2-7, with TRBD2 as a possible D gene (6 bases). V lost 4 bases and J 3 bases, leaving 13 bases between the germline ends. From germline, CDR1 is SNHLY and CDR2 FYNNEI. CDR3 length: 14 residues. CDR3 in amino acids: CASSVSSEVYEQYF. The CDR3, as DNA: TGTGCCAGCAGTGTGTCTAGCGAAGTCTACGAGCAGTACTTC.

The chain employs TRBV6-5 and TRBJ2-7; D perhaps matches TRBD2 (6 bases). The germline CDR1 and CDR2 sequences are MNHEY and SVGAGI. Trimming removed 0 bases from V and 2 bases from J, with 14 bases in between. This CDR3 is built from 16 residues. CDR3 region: CASSYSNSGGAYEQYF. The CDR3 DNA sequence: TGTGCCAGCAGTTACTCGAATAGCGGTGGGGCCTACGAGCAGTACTTC.

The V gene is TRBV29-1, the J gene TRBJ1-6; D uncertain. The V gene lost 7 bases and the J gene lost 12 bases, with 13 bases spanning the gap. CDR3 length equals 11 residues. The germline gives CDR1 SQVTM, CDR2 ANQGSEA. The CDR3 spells CSASDGGPLHF. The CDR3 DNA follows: TGCAGCGCTTCGGACGGAGGACCCCTCCACTTT. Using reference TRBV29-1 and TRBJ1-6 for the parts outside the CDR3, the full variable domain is SAVISQKPSRDICQRGTSLTIQCQVDSQVTMMFWYRQQPGQSLTLIATANQGSEATYESGFVIDKFPISRPNLTFSTLTVSNMSPEDSSIYLCSASDGGPLHFGNGTRLTVT.

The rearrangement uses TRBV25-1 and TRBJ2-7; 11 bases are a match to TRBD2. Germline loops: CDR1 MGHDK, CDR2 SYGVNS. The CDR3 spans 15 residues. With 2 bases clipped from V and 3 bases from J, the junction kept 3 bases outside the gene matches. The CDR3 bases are TGTGCCAGCAGTGAACTAGCGGGAGGCTGCTACGAGCAGTACTTC. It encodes CASSELAGGCYEQYF.

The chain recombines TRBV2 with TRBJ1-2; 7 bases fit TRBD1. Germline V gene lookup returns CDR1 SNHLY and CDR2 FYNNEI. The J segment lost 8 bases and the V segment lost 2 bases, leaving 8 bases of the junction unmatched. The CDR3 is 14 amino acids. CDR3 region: CASSELGQVYGYTF. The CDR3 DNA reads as TGTGCCAGCAGTGAATTAGGACAGGTCTACGGCTACACCTTC. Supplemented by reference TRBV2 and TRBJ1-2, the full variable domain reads EPEVTQTPSHQVTQMGQEVILRCVPISNHLYFYWYRQILGQKVEFLVSFYNNEISEKSEIFDDQFSVERPDGSNFTLKIRSTKLEDSAMYFCASSELGQVYGYTFGSGTRLTVV.

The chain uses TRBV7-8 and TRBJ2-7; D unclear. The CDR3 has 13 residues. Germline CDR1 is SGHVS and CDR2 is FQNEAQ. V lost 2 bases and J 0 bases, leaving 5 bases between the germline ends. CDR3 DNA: TGTGCCAGCAGCTTAATCAGCTCCTACGAGCAGTACTTC. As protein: CASSLISSYEQYF.

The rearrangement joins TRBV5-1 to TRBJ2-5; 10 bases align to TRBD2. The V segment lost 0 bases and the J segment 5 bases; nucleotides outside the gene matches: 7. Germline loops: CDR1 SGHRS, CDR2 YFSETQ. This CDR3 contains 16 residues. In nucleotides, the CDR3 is TGCGCCAGCAGCTTGGCTAGCGGGAGTTCATTGGAGACCCAGTACTTC. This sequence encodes CASSLASGSSLETQYF.

Here the CDR3 reads CASSSSGEGYGYTF. The CDR3 DNA is TGTGCCAGCAGCTCCTCGGGGGAGGGGTATGGCTACACCTTC. The chain has TRBV9 and TRBJ1-2; perhaps TRBD1 as D (5 bases). CDR1 SGDLS and CDR2 YYNGEE come from the germline V gene. V lost 4 bases to trimming and J lost 5 bases, with 15 bases between them. This CDR3 has 14 residues.

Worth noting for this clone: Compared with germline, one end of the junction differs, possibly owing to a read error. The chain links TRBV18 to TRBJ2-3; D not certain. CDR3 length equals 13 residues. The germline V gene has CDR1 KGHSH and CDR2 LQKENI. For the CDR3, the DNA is TGTGCCAGCTCACCAAATCAGAATGATATGCAGTATTTT. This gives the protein CASSPNQNDMQYF.

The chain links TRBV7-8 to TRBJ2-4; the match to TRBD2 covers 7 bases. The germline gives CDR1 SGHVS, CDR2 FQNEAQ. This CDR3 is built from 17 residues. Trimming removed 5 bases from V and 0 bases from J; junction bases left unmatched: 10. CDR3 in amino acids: CASSPAGRAGAKNIQYF. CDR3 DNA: TGTGCCAGCAGCCCGGCGGGGAGGGCCGGAGCCAAAAACATTCAGTACTTC. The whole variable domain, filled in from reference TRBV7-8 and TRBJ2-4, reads GAGVSQSPRYKVAKRGQDVALRCDPISGHVSLFWYQQALGQGPEFLTYFQNEAQLDKSGLPSDRFFAERPEGSVSTLKIQRTQQEDSAVYLCASSPAGRAGAKNIQYFGAGTRLSVL.

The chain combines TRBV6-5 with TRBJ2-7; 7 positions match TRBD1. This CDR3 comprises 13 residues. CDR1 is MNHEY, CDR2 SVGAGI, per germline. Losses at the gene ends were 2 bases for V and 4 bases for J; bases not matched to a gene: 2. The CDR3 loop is CASSYRGRYEQYF. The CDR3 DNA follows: TGTGCCAGCAGTTACAGGGGGCGATACGAGCAGTACTTC.

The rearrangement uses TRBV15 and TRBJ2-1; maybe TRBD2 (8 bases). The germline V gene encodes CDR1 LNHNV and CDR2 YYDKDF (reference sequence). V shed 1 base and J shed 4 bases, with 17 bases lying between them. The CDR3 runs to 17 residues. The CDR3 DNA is TGTGCCACCAGCAGAGCCCGGGAGGGGGCGAGGTACAATGAGCAGTTCTTC. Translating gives CATSRAREGARYNEQFF.

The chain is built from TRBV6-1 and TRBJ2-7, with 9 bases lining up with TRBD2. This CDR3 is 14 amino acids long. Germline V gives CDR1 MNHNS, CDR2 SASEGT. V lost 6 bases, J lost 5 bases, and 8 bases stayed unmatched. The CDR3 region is CASRLAGRGNEQYF. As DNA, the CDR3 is TGTGCCAGCAGACTAGCGGGTAGAGGAAACGAGCAGTACTTC.

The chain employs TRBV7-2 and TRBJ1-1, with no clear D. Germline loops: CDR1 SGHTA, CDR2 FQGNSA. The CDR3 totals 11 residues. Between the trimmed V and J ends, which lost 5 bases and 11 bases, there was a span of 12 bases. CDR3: CASSKTGTAFF. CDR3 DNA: TGTGCCAGCAGCAAAACGGGAACGGCTTTCTTT.

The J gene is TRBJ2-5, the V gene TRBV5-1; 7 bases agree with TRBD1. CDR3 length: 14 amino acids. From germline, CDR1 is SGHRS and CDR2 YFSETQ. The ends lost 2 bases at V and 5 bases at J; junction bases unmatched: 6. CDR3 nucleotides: TGCGCCAGCAGCTTCGGACAGGCACAGGAGACCCAGTACTTC. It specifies CASSFGQAQETQYF.

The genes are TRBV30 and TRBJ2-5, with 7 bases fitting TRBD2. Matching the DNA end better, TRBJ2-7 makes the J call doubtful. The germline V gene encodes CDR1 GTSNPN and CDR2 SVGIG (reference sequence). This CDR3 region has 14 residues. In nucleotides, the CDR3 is TGTGCCTGGAACTGGCGGGGGAGCTCCTACGAGCAGTACTTC. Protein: CAWNWRGSSYEQYF.